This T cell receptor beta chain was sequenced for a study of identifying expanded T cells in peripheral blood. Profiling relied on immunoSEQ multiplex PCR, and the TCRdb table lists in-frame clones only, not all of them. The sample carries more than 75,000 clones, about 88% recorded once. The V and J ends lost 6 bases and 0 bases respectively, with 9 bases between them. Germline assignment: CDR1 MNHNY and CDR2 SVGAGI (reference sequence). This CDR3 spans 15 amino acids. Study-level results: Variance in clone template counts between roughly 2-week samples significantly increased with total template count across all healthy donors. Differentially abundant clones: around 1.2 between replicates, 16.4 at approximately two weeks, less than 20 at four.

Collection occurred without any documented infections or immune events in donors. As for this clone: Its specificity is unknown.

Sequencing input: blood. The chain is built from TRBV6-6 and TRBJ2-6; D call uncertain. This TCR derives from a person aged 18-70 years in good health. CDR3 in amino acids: CASSSTGSGANVLTF. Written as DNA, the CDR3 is TGTGCCAGCAGCTCTACTGGCTCTGGGGCCAACGTCCTGACTTTC.